This T cell receptor (beta chain) stems from a study of STAT5B mutations in CD4+ large granular lymphocyte leukemia. The assay was immunoSEQ multiplex PCR, and TCRdb's table has in-frame clones only and misses some. The table includes around 20,000 clones, around 78% detected once. CDR3 size: 15 residues. Trimming removed 0 bases at V and 2 bases at J, with 10 bases between. The germline CDR1 and CDR2 sequences are SGDLS and YYNGEE. As regards this clone: The antigen remains unidentified.

General study findings and limits: Patient CD4-sorted repertoires stayed more clonal than healthy ones after leukemic-clone removal. 8/27 top patient clones versus 2/35 control clones were TRBV06-family. The CD4+ versus CD8+ T-LGLL clonality difference may reflect limited sample size.

This clonotype originated in a human donor in good health. The chain links TRBV9 to TRBJ2-3; no definite D call. The sequencing sample was made of CD4+ T cells from blood buffy coats. CDR3 residues: CASSVGVGNTDTQYF. The DNA for the CDR3 is TGTGCCAGCAGCGTAGGGGTAGGAAACACAGATACGCAGTATTTT. The whole variable domain, filled in from reference TRBV9 and TRBJ2-3, reads DSGVTQTPKHLITATGQRVTLRCSPRSGDLSVYWYQQSLDQGLQFLIQYYNGEERAKGNILERFSAQQFPDLHSELNLSSLELGDSALYFCASSVGVGNTDTQYFGPGTRLTVL.